The 12 T cell receptor beta chains given below trace back to one sample, sequenced in a study of blood T cell repertoires in COVID-19. Produced via immunoSEQ multiplex PCR; TCRdb's table is partial and in-frame only. The data hold over 300,000 clones, with under 90% observed a single time. The sequenced sample consisted of PBMCs or T cells enriched from blood (not recorded which). The receptor set was obtained from a woman under 30 who had recovered from COVID-19.

The rearrangement links TRBV5-6 to TRBJ2-3, with 7 bases aligning to TRBD1. V lost 4 bases to trimming and J lost 0 bases; unmatched junction nucleotides: 5. CDR1 is SGHDT, CDR2 YYEEEE, per germline. This CDR3 is 15 amino acids long. CDR3 nucleotides: TGTGCCAGCAGCCAAAGGACAGGTAGCACAGATACGCAGTATTTT. Translating it yields CASSQRTGSTDTQYF.

The chain carries TRBV19 and TRBJ1-5; no clear D gene. The CDR3 runs to 14 residues. The ends were cut back, 3 bases at V and 4 bases at J, with 10 bases in the middle. Germline V gene sequence: CDR1 LNHDA, CDR2 SQIVND (reference sequence). The chain's CDR3 is CASSIRERNQPQHF. The CDR3 region has the DNA TGTGCCAGTAGTATCCGGGAGAGGAATCAGCCCCAGCATTTT.

The chain links TRBV9 to TRBJ1-1; D may be TRBD1 (6 bases). V dropped 3 bases and J dropped 0 bases, with 12 bases sitting between them. CDR1 is SGDLS, CDR2 YYNGEE, per germline. This CDR3 spans 15 amino acids. Here the CDR3 reads CASSAEGTLNTEAFF. The CDR3 coding sequence is TGTGCCAGCAGCGCCGAGGGGACACTGAACACTGAAGCTTTCTTT.

J is TRBJ1-2 and V is TRBV18; a weak D match, TRBD1 (6 bases). Germline CDR1 and CDR2: KGHSH and LQKENI. The CDR3 consists of 16 residues. V shed 2 bases and J shed 6 bases, with 19 bases lying between them. DNA for the CDR3: TGTGCCAGCTCACCAACGAGTGGAACAGGGCTGCATGGCTACACCTTC. Amino acids: CASSPTSGTGLHGYTF.

The J gene is TRBJ2-1, the V gene TRBV3-1 (or the pseudogene TRBV3-2), with D possibly being TRBD1 (5 bases). V was cut by 0 bases and J by 7 bases, with 10 bases left in between. CDR1 is LGHDT and CDR2 is YNNKEL in the germline V gene (reference sequence). CDR3 length equals 14 residues. The CDR3 reads CASSQEYSGNEQFF. The CDR3 bases are TGTGCCAGCAGCCAAGAATATTCAGGGAATGAGCAGTTCTTC.

The chain has TRBV28 and TRBJ1-1, with 7 bases lining up with TRBD1. The germline gives CDR1 MDHEN, CDR2 SYDVKM. The CDR3 has 12 amino acids. After removal of 8 bases from V and 6 bases from J, the junction contained 6 bases not matched to a gene. CDR3 in amino acids: CASGLQGSEAFF. The CDR3 DNA sequence: TGTGCCAGCGGACTACAGGGGTCTGAAGCTTTCTTT.

This chain connects TRBV30 to TRBJ1-2; a possible D gene is TRBD1 (6 bases). The CDR3 has 13 residues. Trimming removed 6 bases from V and 3 bases from J, with 14 bases in between. CDR1 GTSNPN and CDR2 SVGIG come from the germline V gene (reference sequence). CDR3 amino acids: CACKGGGDYGYTF. DNA for the CDR3: TGTGCCTGCAAGGGGGGGGGCGACTATGGCTACACCTTC. The full variable domain, its missing parts supplied by reference TRBV30 and TRBJ1-2, is SQTIHQWPATLVQPVGSPLSLECTVEGTSNPNLYWYRQAAGRGLQLLFYSVGIGQISSEVPQNLSASRPQDRQFILSSKKLLLSDSGFYLCACKGGGDYGYTFGSGTRLTVV.

This clone was counted a few times. Other DNA sequences from this sample encode an identical CDR3 as well. This chain uses TRBV5-1 with TRBJ1-4; 9 nucleotides line up with TRBD1. CDR3 length: 13 amino acids. Germline assignment: CDR1 SGHRS and CDR2 YFSETQ. The V segment lost 5 bases and the J segment 7 bases; nucleotides outside the gene matches: 3. The CDR3 sequence is CASSRQGGEKLFF. CDR3 DNA sequence: TGCGCCAGCAGTCGACAGGGGGGTGAAAAACTGTTTTTT.

CDR3 region: CASSVGGAAGETQYF. Written as DNA, the CDR3 is TGTGCCAGCAGCGTAGGAGGGGCGGCGGGGGAGACCCAGTACTTC. The chain uses TRBV9 and TRBJ2-5, with TRBD2 as a possible D gene (6 bases). The CDR3 consists of 15 residues. In germline, CDR1 is SGDLS, CDR2 YYNGEE. V lost 0 bases and J lost 5, with 14 bases in between. The full variable domain, in which reference TRBV9 and TRBJ2-5 provide the parts outside the CDR3, is DSGVTQTPKHLITATGQRVTLRCSPRSGDLSVYWYQQSLDQGLQFLIQYYNGEERAKGNILERFSAQQFPDLHSELNLSSLELGDSALYFCASSVGGAAGETQYFGPGTRLLVL.

This chain connects TRBV30 to TRBJ1-2; D not certain. CDR1 and CDR2 (germline): GTSNPN, SVGIG (reference sequence). The CDR3 length is 12 residues. V lost 2 bases, J lost 5 bases, and 9 bases lay in between. Here the CDR3 DNA reads TGTGCCTGGAGTTCCCCGGGTTATGGCTACACCTTC. Translating gives CAWSSPGYGYTF.

The chain is built from TRBV6-5 and TRBJ1-2; D is possibly TRBD1 (6 bases). Germline values: CDR1 MNHEY, CDR2 SVGAGI. The V end was cut by 6 bases, the J end by 2 bases, with 7 bases between. CDR3 length: 12 residues. The CDR3 reads CASRQGNYGYTF. The DNA for the CDR3 is TGTGCCAGCAGGCAGGGGAACTATGGCTACACCTTC.

The chain carries TRBV5-1 and TRBJ2-5, with 8 nucleotides matching TRBD2. The CDR3 sequence is 14 residues long. The trim removed 4 bases at V and 4 bases at J, leaving 6 bases unmatched. Germline V lookup: CDR1 SGHRS, CDR2 YFSETQ. The CDR3 loop is CASSPRGGRETQYF. CDR3 coding DNA: TGCGCCAGCAGCCCACGGGGGGGGCGAGAGACCCAGTACTTC.